This T cell receptor (beta chain) was retrieved from a study of blood T cell repertoires in COVID-19. Study-level background: The cDNA or gDNA used as material had been derived from T cells, B-cell-depleted T cells, or PBMCs.

Study processing details: Estimation of nucleated cell counts relied on the amplification of reference gene primers. Sequencing used immunoSEQ multiplex PCR; TCRdb keeps in-frame clones, though not all of them. V and J calls and clone size are copied from that table; D and trimming were computed from the DNA. The data contain about 120,000 clones, 70% to 80% of them singletons. The specimen sequenced was peripheral blood. The origin of this receptor is a human donor in a cohort sampled during active COVID-19.

In DNA, the CDR3 is TGTGCCAGCATGATCGGACAGCAAGAGACCCAGTACTTC. Translation: CASMIGQQETQYF. The chain has TRBV28 and TRBJ2-5; weak D call: TRBD1 (6 bases). V dropped 7 bases and J dropped 2 bases, with 11 bases sitting between them. Germline loops: CDR1 MDHEN, CDR2 SYDVKM. This CDR3 comprises 13 residues.